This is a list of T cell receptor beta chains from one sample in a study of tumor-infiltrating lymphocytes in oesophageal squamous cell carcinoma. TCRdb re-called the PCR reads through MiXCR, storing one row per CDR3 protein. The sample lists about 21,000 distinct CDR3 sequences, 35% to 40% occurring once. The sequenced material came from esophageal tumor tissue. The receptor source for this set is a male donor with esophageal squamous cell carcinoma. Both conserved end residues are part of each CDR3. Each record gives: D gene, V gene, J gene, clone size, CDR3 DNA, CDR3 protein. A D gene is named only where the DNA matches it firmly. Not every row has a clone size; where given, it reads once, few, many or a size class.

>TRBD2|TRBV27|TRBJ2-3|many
TGTGCCAGTGGGCTAGCGGGGATGAATACGCAGTATTTT
CASGLAGMNTQYF
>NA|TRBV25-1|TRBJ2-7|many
TGTGCCAGCAAAGGGGCCCCTGGGGAGCAGTACTTC
CASKGAPGEQYF
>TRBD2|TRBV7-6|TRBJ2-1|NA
TGTGCCAGCAGCTTAGTATTCCTAGCGGGAGCCCCGGGTGAGCAGTTCTTC
CASSLVFLAGAPGEQFF
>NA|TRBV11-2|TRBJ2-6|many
TGTGCCAGCAGCCAACAGCCATTC
CASSQQPF
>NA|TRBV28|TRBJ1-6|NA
TGTGCCATCAGCGCCGGCCCTTACGAACAGTACTTT
CAISAGPYEQYF
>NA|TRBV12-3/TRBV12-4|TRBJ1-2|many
TGTGCCAGCAGTCCCTCGGGGCAGGGTGGCGGCTACACCTTC
CASSPSGQGGGYTF
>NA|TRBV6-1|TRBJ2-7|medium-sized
TGTGCCAGCAGTGAATTCGAGAACTACGAGCAGTACTTC
CASSEFENYEQYF
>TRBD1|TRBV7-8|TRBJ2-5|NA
TGTGCCAGCAGCTCCATACGGGACAGGGGGTTCTGGGAGACCCAGTACTTC
CASSSIRDRGFWETQYF
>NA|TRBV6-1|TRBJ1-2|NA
TGTGCCAGCAGTGGCGGGCGTGGCTATGGCTACACCTTC
CASSGGRGYGYTF
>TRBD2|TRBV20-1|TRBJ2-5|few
TGCAGTGCTAGAGGGTGGGCTAGCGGGAAGACCCAGTACTTC
CSARGWASGKTQYF
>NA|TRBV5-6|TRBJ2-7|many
TGTGCCAGCAGCCCCGGGGACCATCAGCGGGAGCAGTACTTC
CASSPGDHQREQYF
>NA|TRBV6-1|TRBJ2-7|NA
TGTGCCAGCAGGGGGCGCGAGCAGTACTTC
CASRGREQYF
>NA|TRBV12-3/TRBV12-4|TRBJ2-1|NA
TGTGTCAGCAGTTTAGGGGTTCTTAGCTACGAGGAGTACTTC
CVSSLGVLSYEEYF
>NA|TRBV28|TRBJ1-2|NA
TGTGCCAGCAGTGCCGGGAGCGGAAACGATGGCTACACCTTC
CASSAGSGNDGYTF
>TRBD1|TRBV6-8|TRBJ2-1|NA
TGTGCCAGCAGTAACAGGGGGCACAATGAGCAGTTCTTC
CASSNRGHNEQFF
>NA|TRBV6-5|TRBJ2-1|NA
TGTGCCAGCAGTTACCACCCGAGCTCCTACAATGAGCAGTTCTTC
CASSYHPSSYNEQFF
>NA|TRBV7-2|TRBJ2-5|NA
TGTGCCAGCAGTAACGCCGCGGCGGAGACCCAGTACTTC
CASSNAAAETQYF
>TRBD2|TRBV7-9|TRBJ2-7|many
TGTGCCAGCAGCCAGCAGGAGACTAGCGGGAACGAGCAGTACTTC
CASSQQETSGNEQYF
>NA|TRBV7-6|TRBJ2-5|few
TGTGCCAGCACTGAGGGCAGGGTAGGAGAGACCCAGTACTTC
CASTEGRVGETQYF
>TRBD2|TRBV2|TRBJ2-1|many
TGTGCCATTACGCCCTGGGGTAGCGGGAGGGACAATGAGTTCTTC
CAITPWGSGRDNEFF
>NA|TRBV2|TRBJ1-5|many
TGTGCCAGCCAAGGCCGGGGCAATCAGCCCCAGCATTTT
CASQGRGNQPQHF
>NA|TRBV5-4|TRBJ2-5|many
TGTGCCAGCAGCTCCCGGACTAACCCGTATGAGACCCAGTACTTC
CASSSRTNPYETQYF
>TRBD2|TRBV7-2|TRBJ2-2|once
TGTGCCAGCAGCTTAGCGGGGGGGAAGACCGGGGAGCTGTTTTTT
CASSLAGGKTGELFF
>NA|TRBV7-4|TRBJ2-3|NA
NA
CASSSQSQTSGSLRAVLRF
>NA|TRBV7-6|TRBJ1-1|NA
TGTGCCAGCAGACCGGACAGTCCAACGTCTCGTGCTTTCTTT
CASRPDSPTSRAFF
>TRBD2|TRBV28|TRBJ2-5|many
TGTGCCAGCAGTTGGCTCCCCGGGACTAGCGGGGGGAGGGAGACCCAGTACTTC
CASSWLPGTSGGRETQYF
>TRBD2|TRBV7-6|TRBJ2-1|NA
TGTGCCAGCAGCTTATCTGCCCCACCGGGACTAAGGTACAATGAGCAGTTCTTC
CASSLSAPPGLRYNEQFF
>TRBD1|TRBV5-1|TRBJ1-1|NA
TGTGCCAGCAGCCCGACAGGGGGCACGTCCACTGAAGCTTTCTTT
CASSPTGGTSTEAFF
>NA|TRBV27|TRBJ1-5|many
TGTGCCAGCAGCCGTGGGGAGGGGGATCAGCCCCAGCATTTT
CASSRGEGDQPQHF
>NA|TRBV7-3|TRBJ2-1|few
TGTGCCAGCAGCTTAGGCAGTAGCGGTCTGGCCAATGAGCAGTTCTTC
CASSLGSSGLANEQFF
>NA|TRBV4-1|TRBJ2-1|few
TGCGCCAGCAGCCAAGGTGGGGGTGAGCAGTTCTTC
CASSQGGGEQFF
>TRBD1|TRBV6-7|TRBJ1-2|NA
TGTGCCAGCAGTTACTCGAGTGATGGACAGGGGATCAATGGCTACACCTTC
CASSYSSDGQGINGYTF
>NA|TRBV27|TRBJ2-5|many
TGTGCCAGCAGTTTCATTCCAACAGGCCGAGGAGAGACCCAGTACTTC
CASSFIPTGRGETQYF
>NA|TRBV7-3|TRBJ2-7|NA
TGTGCCAGCAGCTTATTTGCGGACTCCTACGAGCAGTACTTC
CASSLFADSYEQYF
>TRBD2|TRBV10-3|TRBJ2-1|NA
TGTGCCATCATGTATTCGCAAGCGGGAGATGTTGGTGAGCAGTTCTTC
CAIMYSQAGDVGEQFF
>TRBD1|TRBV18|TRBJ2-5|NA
TGTGCCAGCTCACCCGCAGGGGGAAATGAGCAGTACTTC
CASSPAGGNEQYF
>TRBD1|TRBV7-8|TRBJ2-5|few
TGTGCCAGCAGACCCCGAACAGGGGGCTCCTACAATGAGCAGTACTTC
CASRPRTGGSYNEQYF
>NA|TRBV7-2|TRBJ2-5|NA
TGTGCCAGCAGCTTGGTGGGTGGCGAGACCCAGTACTTC
CASSLVGGETQYF
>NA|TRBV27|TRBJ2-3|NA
TGTGCCGCTCGAGCGAACCCTGGCACAGATACGCAGTATTTT
CAARANPGTDTQYF